These T cell receptor beta chains were read from a single sample in a study of CD8+ T cells in alopecia areata. Here immunoSEQ multiplex PCR was the method, and the copy in TCRdb shows in-frame clones only, minus some. The sample carries around 140,000 clones, about 90% recorded once. Here the sequenced sample was CD8+ T cells sorted from blood, taken at week 0. The receptors here all came from a human donor with alopecia areata. Both conserved end residues are part of each CDR3. Each record gives: J gene, clone size, D gene, V gene, CDR3 protein, CDR3 DNA. A D gene is named only where the DNA matches it firmly. Clone size appears in some rows only: once, few, many, or a class for an expanded clone.

j_call: TRBJ2-7
clone_size: .
d_call: .
v_call: TRBV6-5
cdr3_aa: CASSYYRTEMGQYF
cdr3_nt: TGTGCCAGCAGTTACTACCGGACAGAAATGGGGCAGTACTTC

j_call: TRBJ2-7
clone_size: .
d_call: TRBD1
v_call: TRBV2
cdr3_aa: CASRPPTGVGYEQYF
cdr3_nt: TGTGCCAGCAGGCCTCCTACAGGGGTCGGCTACGAGCAGTACTTC

j_call: TRBJ1-3
clone_size: .
d_call: .
v_call: TRBV5-6
cdr3_aa: CASSLDGQGHTIYF
cdr3_nt: TGTGCCAGCAGCTTGGACGGGCAGGGCCACACCATATATTTT

j_call: TRBJ1-2
clone_size: .
d_call: .
v_call: TRBV7-9
cdr3_aa: CASSQDPGGRTNYGYTF
cdr3_nt: TGTGCCAGCAGTCAAGATCCCGGAGGGCGGACTAACTATGGCTACACCTTC

j_call: TRBJ2-7
clone_size: .
d_call: TRBD2
v_call: TRBV5-5
cdr3_aa: CASSLVLAGREQYF
cdr3_nt: TGTGCCAGCAGCCTGGTACTAGCGGGGCGCGAGCAGTACTTC

j_call: TRBJ2-7
clone_size: .
d_call: TRBD1
v_call: TRBV5-6
cdr3_aa: CASSSGTGAGEQYF
cdr3_nt: TGTGCCAGCAGCTCGGGGACAGGGGCTGGCGAGCAGTACTTC

j_call: TRBJ2-7
clone_size: .
d_call: TRBD1
v_call: TRBV5-6
cdr3_aa: CASLGQGNVFEQYF
cdr3_nt: TGTGCCAGCTTAGGACAGGGCAACGTGTTTGAGCAGTACTTC

j_call: TRBJ2-2
clone_size: few
d_call: .
v_call: TRBV2
cdr3_aa: CASSEYGTNTGELFF
cdr3_nt: TGTGCCAGCAGTGAATACGGGACGAACACCGGGGAGCTGTTTTTT

j_call: TRBJ2-1
clone_size: .
d_call: .
v_call: TRBV4-1
cdr3_aa: CASSQVRGNEQFF
cdr3_nt: TGCGCCAGCAGCCAAGTCAGGGGAAATGAGCAGTTCTTC

j_call: TRBJ2-2
clone_size: .
d_call: TRBD1
v_call: TRBV4-1
cdr3_aa: CASSQVGGGGQGRTGELFF
cdr3_nt: TGCGCCAGCAGCCAAGTAGGAGGGGGCGGACAGGGGAGAACCGGGGAGCTGTTTTTT

j_call: TRBJ2-3
clone_size: .
d_call: .
v_call: TRBV6-1
cdr3_aa: CASSYANPTDTQYF
cdr3_nt: TGTGCCAGCAGTTATGCAAACCCCACAGATACGCAGTATTTT

j_call: TRBJ2-7
clone_size: once
d_call: TRBD1
v_call: TRBV7-9
cdr3_aa: CASSSGTGGLYEQYF
cdr3_nt: TGTGCCAGCAGCTCCGGGACAGGGGGTCTCTACGAGCAGTACTTC

j_call: TRBJ1-4
clone_size: .
d_call: TRBD1
v_call: TRBV6-5
cdr3_aa: CASSYGQGREKLFF
cdr3_nt: TGTGCCAGCAGTTACGGACAGGGGAGAGAAAAACTGTTTTTT

j_call: TRBJ2-1
clone_size: .
d_call: .
v_call: TRBV29-1
cdr3_aa: CSVYRDSGNEQFF
cdr3_nt: TGCAGCGTATACCGGGACTCTGGGAATGAGCAGTTCTTC

j_call: TRBJ2-1
clone_size: .
d_call: TRBD2
v_call: TRBV5-1
cdr3_aa: CASSWGLASNEQFF
cdr3_nt: TGCGCCAGCAGCTGGGGACTAGCCAGCAATGAGCAGTTCTTC

j_call: TRBJ2-3
clone_size: once
d_call: .
v_call: TRBV27
cdr3_aa: CASSLYLGAGDTQYF
cdr3_nt: TGTGCCAGCAGTTTGTATTTGGGGGCCGGGGATACGCAGTATTTT

j_call: TRBJ2-2
clone_size: .
d_call: .
v_call: TRBV7-8
cdr3_aa: CASSLGGTATNTGELFF
cdr3_nt: TGTGCCAGCAGCTTAGGCGGGACAGCAACGAACACCGGGGAGCTGTTTTTT

j_call: TRBJ1-4
clone_size: once
d_call: TRBD1
v_call: TRBV7-6
cdr3_aa: CASSSGQGEVGEKLFF
cdr3_nt: TGTGCCAGCAGCTCGGGACAGGGGGAGGTGGGCGAAAAACTGTTTTTT

j_call: TRBJ2-7
clone_size: .
d_call: .
v_call: TRBV27
cdr3_aa: CASSFVTGTEQYF
cdr3_nt: TGTGCCAGCAGTTTTGTTACAGGGACTGAGCAGTACTTC

j_call: TRBJ1-1
clone_size: once
d_call: TRBD1
v_call: TRBV27
cdr3_aa: CASSPGQGAVAFF
cdr3_nt: TGTGCCAGCAGTCCCGGACAGGGGGCTGTGGCTTTCTTT

j_call: TRBJ1-2
clone_size: .
d_call: .
v_call: TRBV30
cdr3_aa: CAWNTGNYGYTF
cdr3_nt: TGTGCCTGGAATACAGGGAACTATGGCTACACCTTC

j_call: TRBJ2-3
clone_size: once
d_call: TRBD1
v_call: TRBV4-1
cdr3_aa: CASSQSGQGATDTQYF
cdr3_nt: TGCGCCAGCAGCCAATCGGGACAGGGGGCCACAGATACGCAGTATTTT

j_call: TRBJ1-1
clone_size: .
d_call: TRBD1
v_call: TRBV18
cdr3_aa: CASSWDRVHPVNTEAFF
cdr3_nt: TGTGCCAGCTCATGGGACAGGGTACACCCAGTGAACACTGAAGCTTTCTTT

j_call: TRBJ2-2
clone_size: .
d_call: TRBD2
v_call: TRBV5-5
cdr3_aa: CASSLLAGGLNTGELFF
cdr3_nt: TGTGCCAGCAGCTTACTAGCGGGGGGCTTAAACACCGGGGAGCTGTTTTTT

j_call: TRBJ2-2
clone_size: .
d_call: TRBD1
v_call: TRBV7-9
cdr3_aa: CASSLLRDRNTGELFF
cdr3_nt: TGTGCCAGCAGCTTATTGAGGGACAGGAACACCGGGGAGCTGTTTTTT

j_call: TRBJ2-2
clone_size: .
d_call: .
v_call: TRBV5-1
cdr3_aa: CASSFGGTGELFF
cdr3_nt: TGCGCCAGCAGCTTCGGAGGCACCGGGGAGCTGTTTTTT

j_call: TRBJ2-1
clone_size: .
d_call: TRBD2
v_call: TRBV6-4
cdr3_aa: CASSVRGGYNEQFF
cdr3_nt: TGTGCCAGCAGCGTACGCGGGGGTTACAATGAGCAGTTCTTC

j_call: TRBJ1-1
clone_size: .
d_call: .
v_call: TRBV6-6
cdr3_aa: CASSYSPQNTEAFF
cdr3_nt: TGTGCCAGCAGTTACTCGCCGCAGAACACTGAAGCTTTCTTT

j_call: TRBJ2-1
clone_size: .
d_call: .
v_call: TRBV12-5
cdr3_aa: CASGFSNEQFF
cdr3_nt: TGTGCTAGTGGTTTCAGCAATGAGCAGTTCTTC

j_call: TRBJ2-1
clone_size: .
d_call: TRBD2
v_call: TRBV5-1
cdr3_aa: CASSPMGAGELYNEQFF
cdr3_nt: TGCGCCAGCAGCCCGATGGGAGCGGGGGAACTTTACAATGAGCAGTTCTTC

j_call: TRBJ2-4
clone_size: .
d_call: .
v_call: TRBV5-1
cdr3_aa: CASSSPAVKNIQYF
cdr3_nt: TGCGCCAGCAGCTCCCCCGCGGTGAAAAACATTCAGTACTTC

j_call: TRBJ2-1
clone_size: .
d_call: .
v_call: TRBV7-3
cdr3_aa: CASSLKPTSYNEQFF
cdr3_nt: TGTGCCAGCAGCTTAAAGCCGACTTCCTACAATGAGCAGTTCTTC

j_call: TRBJ2-7
clone_size: .
d_call: .
v_call: TRBV5-1
cdr3_aa: CASSDSYEQYF
cdr3_nt: TGCGCCAGCAGCGATTCCTACGAGCAGTACTTC

j_call: TRBJ2-1
clone_size: .
d_call: .
v_call: TRBV6-5
cdr3_aa: CASSYIGDEQFF
cdr3_nt: TGTGCCAGCAGTTACATCGGGGATGAGCAGTTCTTC

j_call: TRBJ2-3
clone_size: .
d_call: TRBD1
v_call: TRBV15
cdr3_aa: CATSNLDRGGTDTQYF
cdr3_nt: TGTGCCACCAGCAACTTGGACAGGGGAGGCACAGATACGCAGTATTTT

j_call: TRBJ2-7
clone_size: .
d_call: .
v_call: TRBV27
cdr3_aa: CASARETASYEQYF
cdr3_nt: TGTGCCAGCGCCCGGGAGACGGCCTCCTACGAGCAGTACTTC

j_call: TRBJ1-1
clone_size: once
d_call: .
v_call: TRBV2
cdr3_aa: CASSAGNTEAFF
cdr3_nt: TGTGCCAGCAGTGCCGGGAACACTGAAGCTTTCTTT

j_call: TRBJ2-1
clone_size: .
d_call: .
v_call: TRBV6-5
cdr3_aa: CASSPQGDEQFF
cdr3_nt: TGTGCCAGCAGTCCACAGGGAGATGAGCAGTTCTTC

j_call: TRBJ2-2
clone_size: .
d_call: .
v_call: TRBV4-1
cdr3_aa: CASSRGQNTGELFF
cdr3_nt: TGCGCCAGCAGCCGCGGACAGAACACCGGGGAGCTGTTTTTT

j_call: TRBJ2-2
clone_size: .
d_call: .
v_call: TRBV30
cdr3_aa: CAWSGNTGELFF
cdr3_nt: TGTGCCTGGAGTGGGAACACCGGGGAGCTGTTTTTT

j_call: TRBJ1-1
clone_size: .
d_call: TRBD1
v_call: TRBV27
cdr3_aa: CASSSTGYTEAFF
cdr3_nt: TGTGCCAGCAGTTCGACAGGGTATACTGAAGCTTTCTTT

j_call: TRBJ1-6
clone_size: once
d_call: .
v_call: TRBV30
cdr3_aa: CAWSIGTHSPLHF
cdr3_nt: TGTGCCTGGAGTATCGGCACGCACTCACCCCTCCACTTT

j_call: TRBJ1-6
clone_size: .
d_call: TRBD1
v_call: TRBV6-5
cdr3_aa: CASSSGTGFHF
cdr3_nt: TGTGCCAGCAGTTCCGGGACAGGGTTCCACTTT

j_call: TRBJ2-1
clone_size: .
d_call: TRBD1
v_call: TRBV19
cdr3_aa: CASNPTGTGFLYEQFF
cdr3_nt: TGTGCCAGTAACCCCACCGGGACAGGGTTTCTATATGAGCAGTTCTTC

j_call: TRBJ1-1
clone_size: .
d_call: .
v_call: TRBV27
cdr3_aa: CASSFTYGVGGEAFF
cdr3_nt: TGTGCCAGCAGTTTCACGTATGGGGTAGGGGGTGAAGCTTTCTTT

j_call: TRBJ2-5
clone_size: .
d_call: .
v_call: TRBV29-1
cdr3_aa: CSVAEGTGETQYF
cdr3_nt: TGCAGCGTTGCCGAGGGAACGGGGGAGACCCAGTACTTC